The 14 T cell receptor beta chains reported below all come from one sample, sequenced in a study of cytomegalovirus exposure and HLA in healthy donors. The PCR used 60 Vbeta and 13 Jbeta primers. TCRdb's copy holds only in-frame clones and misses some; the assay was immunoSEQ multiplex PCR. Of around 200,000 clones in the sample, approximately 82% were seen once. Sequencing was done on a sample of PBMCs. Receptor source: a woman aged 50 to 60 in good health and CMV-seropositive.

V gene TRBV9 combines with J gene TRBJ1-6, with 7 bases matching TRBD1. This CDR3 region has 14 residues. Unmatched junction bases numbered 4, after V lost 3 bases and J lost 7 bases. Per the germline V gene, CDR1 is SGDLS and CDR2 is YYNGEE. DNA for the CDR3: TGTGCCAGCAGCGGGGGACAGCCAAATTCACCCCTCCACTTT. Encoded protein: CASSGGQPNSPLHF.

This sequence joins TRBV7-7 and TRBJ2-3, with a weak D call TRBD2 (6 bases). Per the germline V gene, CDR1 is SSHAT and CDR2 is FNYEAQ (reference sequence). V lost 4 bases and J lost 1, with 9 bases in between. The CDR3 contains 14 residues. CDR3: CASSSGGGTDTQYF. CDR3 DNA: TGTGCCAGCAGCTCCGGGGGTGGCACAGATACGCAGTATTTT.

The chain links TRBV19 to TRBJ1-4; no firm D call. V lost 5 bases and J lost 2, with 12 bases in between. The germline gives CDR1 LNHDA, CDR2 SQIVND (reference sequence). The CDR3 sequence is 15 residues long. The CDR3 reads CASSPKTLTNEKLFF. The DNA of the CDR3 is TGTGCCAGTAGTCCCAAGACATTGACTAATGAAAAACTGTTTTTT.

A note on this clone: The same CDR3 also results from other DNA sequences found in this sample. The chain links TRBV20-1 to TRBJ2-5, with TRBD1 matching over 7 bases. Looked up from germline, CDR1 is DFQATT and CDR2 is SNEGSKA (reference sequence). Trimming cost V 3 bases and J 5 bases; bases outside gene matches: 0. The CDR3 is made up of 11 amino acids. CDR3 protein: CSARDRETQYF. CDR3 DNA sequence: TGCAGTGCTAGGGACAGGGAGACCCAGTACTTC.

This clone was seen ten or more times. The rearrangement uses TRBV6-1 and TRBJ1-6; D may be TRBD1 (6 bases). Trimming pared 4 bases from V and 7 bases from J, leaving 14 bases between. The CDR3 is made up of 15 amino acids. The germline gives CDR1 MNHNS, CDR2 SASEGT. CDR3 sequence reads: CASSGRTAQNSPLHF. CDR3 sequence (DNA): TGTGCCAGCAGTGGAAGGACAGCTCAGAATTCACCCCTCCACTTT.

On this clone: Sequence at one end of the junction differs from germline and may be a read error. The V and J genes are TRBV7-3 and TRBJ1-1; D gene uncertain. The CDR3 totals 14 residues. Germline V gene lookup returns CDR1 SGHTA and CDR2 FQGTGA. CDR3 DNA sequence: TGTGCCGGCAGCCCCGGGTGGGTGAACACTGAAGCTTTCTTT. Translation: CAGSPGWVNTEAFF. Filled out from reference TRBV7-3 and TRBJ1-1, the complete variable domain reads GAGVSQTPSNKVTEKGKYVELRCDPISGHTALYWYRQSLGQGPEFLIYFQGTGAADDSGLPNDRFFAVRPEGSVSTLKIQRTERGDSAVYLCAGSPGWVNTEAFFGQGTRLTVV.

This clone was observed a few times. The V gene is TRBV29-1, the J gene TRBJ1-1; the D gene is possibly TRBD1 (5 bases). The CDR3 runs to 11 residues. Germline V gene lookup returns CDR1 SQVTM and CDR2 ANQGSEA. The V and J ends lost 4 bases and 4 bases respectively, with 7 bases between them. CDR3 nucleotide sequence: TGCAGCGTTGTGGGGGGCACTGAAGCTTTCTTT. Translating gives CSVVGGTEAFF.

V is TRBV4-1 and J is TRBJ2-7; maybe TRBD1 (5 bases). The CDR3 has 16 residues. Per the germline V gene, CDR1 is MGHRA and CDR2 is YSYEKL. The V end lost 0 bases, the J end lost 4 bases, and 16 bases lay between the germline ends. CDR3 residues: CASSQEGHFGAYEQYF. In DNA, the CDR3 is TGCGCCAGCAGCCAAGAGGGGCATTTCGGAGCTTACGAGCAGTACTTC.

This sequence joins TRBV19 and TRBJ2-7, with D possibly TRBD1 on 6 matching bases. Deletions cut 1 base from V and 2 bases from J, with 15 bases between. In germline, CDR1 is LNHDA, CDR2 SQIVND (reference sequence). This CDR3 is built from 16 residues. Here the CDR3 DNA reads TGTGCCAGTAGTATAGTCGGGCAGGGGCTCACCTACGAGCAGTACTTC. Its translation: CASSIVGQGLTYEQYF.

The V call is TRBV18, the J call TRBJ1-1, with 7 bases fitting TRBD1. Germline values: CDR1 KGHSH, CDR2 LQKENI. The length of the CDR3 is 16 residues. V shed 1 base and J 0 bases; nucleotides not matched to a gene: 5. CDR3 loop: CASSPRQGVVNTEAFF. The CDR3 region has the DNA TGTGCCAGCTCACCACGGCAGGGGGTCGTGAACACTGAAGCTTTCTTT.

This clone has only one observation. V gene TRBV10-2 combines with J gene TRBJ1-2, with D maybe TRBD1 (5 bases). CDR3 length equals 17 residues. V was pared by 5 bases and J by 7 bases, with 26 bases between. Germline CDR1 and CDR2: WSHSY and SAAADI. CDR3 DNA sequence: TGCGCCAGCAGTCGGGACCCCCGGGGGTCGGTTGTTAGTGGCTACACCTTC. It codes for CASSRDPRGSVVSGYTF.

J is TRBJ2-5 and V is TRBV4-1; possible D gene TRBD2, 6 bases. Germline V lookup: CDR1 MGHRA, CDR2 YSYEKL. V lost 0 bases to trimming and J lost 0 bases, with 11 bases between them. This CDR3 contains 16 residues. The CDR3 is CASSQDGRRNQETQYF. DNA of the CDR3: TGCGCCAGCAGCCAAGATGGGAGGAGGAACCAAGAGACCCAGTACTTC.

This rearrangement joins TRBV5-6 to TRBJ2-7; D may be TRBD2 (5 bases). The V end was cut by 1 base, the J end by 4 bases, with 9 bases between. The CDR3 is 13 amino acids. From germline, CDR1 is SGHDT and CDR2 YYEEEE. The CDR3 DNA is TGTGCCAGCAGCTTGTATCGAGGGTACGAGCAGTACTTC. It yields the protein CASSLYRGYEQYF.

The chain is built from TRBV5-1 and TRBJ2-7; 12 positions agree with TRBD1. Germline CDR1 SGHRS, CDR2 YFSETQ. CDR3 length equals 14 residues. The trim removed 4 bases at V and 7 bases at J, leaving 6 bases unmatched. The chain's CDR3 is CASSPGQGAGEQYF. The CDR3, as DNA: TGCGCCAGCAGCCCGGGACAGGGGGCAGGTGAGCAGTACTTC.